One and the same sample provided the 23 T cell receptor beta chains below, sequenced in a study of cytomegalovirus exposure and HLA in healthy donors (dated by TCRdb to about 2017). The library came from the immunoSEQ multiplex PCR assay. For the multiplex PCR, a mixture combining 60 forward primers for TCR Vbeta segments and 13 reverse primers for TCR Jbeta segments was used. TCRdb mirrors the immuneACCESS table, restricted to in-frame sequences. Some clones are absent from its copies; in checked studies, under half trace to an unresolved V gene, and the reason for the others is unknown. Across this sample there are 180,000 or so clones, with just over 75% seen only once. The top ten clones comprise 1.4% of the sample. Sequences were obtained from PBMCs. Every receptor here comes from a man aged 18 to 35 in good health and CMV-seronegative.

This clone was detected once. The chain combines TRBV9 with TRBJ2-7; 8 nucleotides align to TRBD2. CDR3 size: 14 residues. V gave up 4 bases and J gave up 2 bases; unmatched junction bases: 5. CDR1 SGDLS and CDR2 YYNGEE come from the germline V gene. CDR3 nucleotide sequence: TGTGCCAGCAGCATAGGACTAGCCCCCTACGAGCAGTACTTC. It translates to CASSIGLAPYEQYF.

This chain's CDR3 is CASSPDRAETQYF. CDR3 nucleotides: TGTGCCAGCAGCCCAGACAGAGCAGAGACCCAGTACTTC. The chain recombines TRBV11-2 with TRBJ2-5; D is perhaps TRBD1 (5 bases). Germline CDR1 reads SGHAT; CDR2 reads FQNNGV. This CDR3 has 13 amino acids. Trimming left V 5 bases short and J 4 bases short, with 11 bases between.

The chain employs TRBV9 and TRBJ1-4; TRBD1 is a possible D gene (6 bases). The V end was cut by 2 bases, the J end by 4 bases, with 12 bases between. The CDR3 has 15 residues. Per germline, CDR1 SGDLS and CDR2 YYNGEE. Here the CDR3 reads CASSVGTSLNEKLFF. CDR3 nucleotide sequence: TGTGCCAGCAGCGTCGGGACAAGCCTTAATGAAAAACTGTTTTTT.

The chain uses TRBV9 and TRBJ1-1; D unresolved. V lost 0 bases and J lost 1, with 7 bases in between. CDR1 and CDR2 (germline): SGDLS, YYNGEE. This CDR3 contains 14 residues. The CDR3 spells CASSVATANTEAFF. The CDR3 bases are TGTGCCAGCAGCGTAGCAACAGCGAACACTGAAGCTTTCTTT.

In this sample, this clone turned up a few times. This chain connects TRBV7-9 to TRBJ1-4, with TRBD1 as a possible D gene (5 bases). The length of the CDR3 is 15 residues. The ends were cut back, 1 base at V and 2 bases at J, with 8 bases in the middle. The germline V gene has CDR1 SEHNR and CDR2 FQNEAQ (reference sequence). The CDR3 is CASSLGGGTNEKLFF. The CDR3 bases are TGTGCCAGCAGCTTAGGGGGGGGGACTAATGAAAAACTGTTTTTT.

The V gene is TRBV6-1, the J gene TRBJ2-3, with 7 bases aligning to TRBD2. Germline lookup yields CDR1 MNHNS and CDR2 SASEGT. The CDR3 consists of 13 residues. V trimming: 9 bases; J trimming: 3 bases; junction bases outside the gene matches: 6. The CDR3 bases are TGTGCCAGTGGACTAGTCGGGACAGATACGCAGTATTTT. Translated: CASGLVGTDTQYF.

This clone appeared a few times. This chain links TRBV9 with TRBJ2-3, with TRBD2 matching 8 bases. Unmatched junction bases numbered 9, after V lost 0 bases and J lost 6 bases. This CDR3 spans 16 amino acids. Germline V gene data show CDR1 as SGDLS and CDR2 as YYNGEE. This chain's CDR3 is CASSVDTRGGGDTQYF. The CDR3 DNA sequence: TGTGCCAGCAGCGTAGATACTCGGGGGGGAGGGGATACGCAGTATTTT.

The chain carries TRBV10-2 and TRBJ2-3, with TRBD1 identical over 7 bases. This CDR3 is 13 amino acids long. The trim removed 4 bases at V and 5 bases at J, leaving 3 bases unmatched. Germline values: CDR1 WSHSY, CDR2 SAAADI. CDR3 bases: TGCGCCAGCAGTGTTCCAGGGGGAGATACGCAGTATTTT. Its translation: CASSVPGGDTQYF.

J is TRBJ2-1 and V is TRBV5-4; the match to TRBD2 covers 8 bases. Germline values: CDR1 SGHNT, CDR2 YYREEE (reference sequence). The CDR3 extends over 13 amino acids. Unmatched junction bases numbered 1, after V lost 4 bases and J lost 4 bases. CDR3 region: CASSGLAYNEQFF. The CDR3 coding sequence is TGTGCCAGCAGCGGACTAGCTTACAATGAGCAGTTCTTC. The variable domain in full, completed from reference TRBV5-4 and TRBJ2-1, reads ETGVTQSPTHLIKTRGQQVTLRCSSQSGHNTVSWYQQALGQGPQFIFQYYREEENGRGNFPPRFSGLQFPNYSSELNVNALELDDSALYLCASSGLAYNEQFFGPGTRLTVL.

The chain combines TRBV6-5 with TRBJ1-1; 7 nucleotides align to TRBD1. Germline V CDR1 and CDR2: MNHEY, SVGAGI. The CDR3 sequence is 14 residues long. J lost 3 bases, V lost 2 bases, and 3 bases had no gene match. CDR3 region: CASSYADRDTEAFF. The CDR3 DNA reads TGTGCCAGCAGTTACGCCGACAGGGACACTGAAGCTTTCTTT.

Here the CDR3 reads CSVEDRDTYVKQYF. In DNA, the CDR3 is TGCAGCGTTGAAGATCGTGATACATATGTAAAACAGTACTTC. This chain connects TRBV29-1 to TRBJ2-4; D not resolved. The germline V and J ends were trimmed by 0 bases and 13 bases, with 19 bases remaining between them. This CDR3 contains 14 residues. Germline V gives CDR1 SQVTM, CDR2 ANQGSEA.

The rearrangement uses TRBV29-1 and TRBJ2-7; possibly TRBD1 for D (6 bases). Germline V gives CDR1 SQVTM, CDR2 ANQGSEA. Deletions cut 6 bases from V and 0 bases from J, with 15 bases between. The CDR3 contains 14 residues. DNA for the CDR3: TGCAGCGTCGCCGGGACACACAGCTCCTACGAGCAGTACTTC. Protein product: CSVAGTHSSYEQYF.

CDR3 loop: CASSSSGKGIGELFF. In nucleotides, the CDR3 is TGTGCCAGCAGTTCGAGCGGGAAAGGGATCGGGGAGCTGTTTTTT. The chain carries TRBV27 and TRBJ2-2, with TRBD2 identical over 7 bases. CDR1 MNHEY and CDR2 SMNVEV come from the germline V gene (reference sequence). With V trimmed by 4 bases and J by 7 bases, 9 bases remained unmatched. There are 15 residues in the CDR3.

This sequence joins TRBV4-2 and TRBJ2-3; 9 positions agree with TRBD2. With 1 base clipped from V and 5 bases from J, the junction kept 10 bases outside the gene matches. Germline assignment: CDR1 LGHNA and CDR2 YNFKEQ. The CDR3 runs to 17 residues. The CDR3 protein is CASSQGARGGAVDTQYF. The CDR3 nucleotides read TGTGCCAGCAGCCAAGGGGCGCGGGGGGGTGCGGTAGATACGCAGTATTTT.

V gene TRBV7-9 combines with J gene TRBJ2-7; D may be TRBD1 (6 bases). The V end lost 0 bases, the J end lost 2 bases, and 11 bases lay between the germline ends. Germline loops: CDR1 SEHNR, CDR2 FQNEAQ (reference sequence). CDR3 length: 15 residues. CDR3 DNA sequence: TGTGCCAGCAGCTTAGCGCAGGGGTTTCCCTACGAGCAGTACTTC. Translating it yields CASSLAQGFPYEQYF.

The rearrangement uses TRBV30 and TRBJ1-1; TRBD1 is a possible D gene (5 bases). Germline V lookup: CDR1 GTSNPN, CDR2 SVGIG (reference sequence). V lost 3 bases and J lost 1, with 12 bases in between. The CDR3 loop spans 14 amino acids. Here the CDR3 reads CAWSAGLTNTEAFF. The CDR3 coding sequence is TGTGCCTGGAGCGCAGGGCTCACGAACACTGAAGCTTTCTTT.

The CDR3 DNA reads TGTGCCAGTAGTATAGATCATGCCCGGGAGAGGAGCAATCAGCCCCAGCATTTT. It specifies CASSIDHARERSNQPQHF. The chain links TRBV19 to TRBJ1-5; D is ambiguous. Deletions cut 0 bases from V and 1 base from J, with 16 bases between. There are 18 residues in the CDR3. CDR1 LNHDA and CDR2 SQIVND come from the germline V gene (reference sequence).

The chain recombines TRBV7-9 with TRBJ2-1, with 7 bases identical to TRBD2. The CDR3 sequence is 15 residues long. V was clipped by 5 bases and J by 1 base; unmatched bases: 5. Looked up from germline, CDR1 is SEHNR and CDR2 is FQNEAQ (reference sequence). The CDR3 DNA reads TGTGCCAGCAGCGATGGGACTACTTCCTACAATGAGCAGTTCTTC. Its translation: CASSDGTTSYNEQFF. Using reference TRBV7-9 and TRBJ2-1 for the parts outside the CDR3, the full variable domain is DTGVSQNPRHKITKRGQNVTFRCDPISEHNRLYWYRQTLGQGPEFLTYFQNEAQLEKSRLLSDRFSAERPKGSFSTLEIQRTEQGDSAMYLCASSDGTTSYNEQFFGPGTRLTVL.

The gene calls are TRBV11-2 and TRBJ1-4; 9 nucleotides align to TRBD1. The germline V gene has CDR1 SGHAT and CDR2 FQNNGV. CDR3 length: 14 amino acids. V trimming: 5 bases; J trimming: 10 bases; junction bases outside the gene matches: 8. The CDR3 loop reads CASSPGQGLGKLFF. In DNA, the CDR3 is TGTGCCAGCAGCCCTGGACAGGGGTTAGGAAAACTGTTTTTT.

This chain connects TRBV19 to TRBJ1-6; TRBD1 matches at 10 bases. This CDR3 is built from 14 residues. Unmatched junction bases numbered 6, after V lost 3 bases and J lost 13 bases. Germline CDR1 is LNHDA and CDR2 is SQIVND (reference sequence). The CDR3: CASSIDRGLTPLHF. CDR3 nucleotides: TGTGCCAGTAGTATTGACAGGGGGCTGACGCCCCTCCACTTT. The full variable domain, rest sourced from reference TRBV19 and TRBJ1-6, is DGGITQSPKYLFRKEGQNVTLSCEQNLNHDAMYWYRQDPGQGLRLIYYSQIVNDFQKGDIAEGYSVSREKKESFPLTVTSAQKNPTAFYLCASSIDRGLTPLHFGNGTRLTVT.

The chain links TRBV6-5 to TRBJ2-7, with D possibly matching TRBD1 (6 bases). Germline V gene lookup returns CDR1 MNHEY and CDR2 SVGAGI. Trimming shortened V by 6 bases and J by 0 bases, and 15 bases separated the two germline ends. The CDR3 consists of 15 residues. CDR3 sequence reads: CASRFSWDNSYEQYF. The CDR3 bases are TGTGCCAGCAGGTTCTCATGGGACAACTCCTACGAGCAGTACTTC.

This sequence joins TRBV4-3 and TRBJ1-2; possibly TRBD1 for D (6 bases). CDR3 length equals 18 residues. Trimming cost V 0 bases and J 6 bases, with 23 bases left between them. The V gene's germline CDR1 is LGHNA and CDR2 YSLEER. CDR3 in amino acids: CASSQDPFTGWTENGYTF. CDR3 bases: TGCGCCAGCAGCCAAGATCCATTTACCGGCTGGACAGAGAATGGCTACACCTTC.

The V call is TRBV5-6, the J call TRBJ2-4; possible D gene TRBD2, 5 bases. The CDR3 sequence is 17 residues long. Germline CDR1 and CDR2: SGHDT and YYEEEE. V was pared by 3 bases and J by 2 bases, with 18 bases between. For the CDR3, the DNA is TGTGCCAGCAGCTCGAGGACTGGGTGGTATTCCAAAAACATTCAGTACTTC. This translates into CASSSRTGWYSKNIQYF.